The rows below give T cell receptor beta chains drawn from one sample of a study of T cell repertoires in cytomegalovirus infection. TCRdb used MiXCR to reprocess the reads, holding one entry per CDR3 protein. This table holds approximately 700,000 distinct CDR3 sequences, approximately 40% found once. The sequencing sample was made of PBMCs. These receptors all stem from a human donor in good health (CMV status not recorded). Some clones in this sample may be carry-over from other donors' samples. Both conserved end residues are part of each CDR3. The D gene is left open where the match is weak. Rows give clone size only sometimes, using once, few, many, or a class for an expanded clone.

>few|TRBV10-3|TRBD1|12|TRBJ1-5
CATGQENQPQHF
TGTGCCACCGGACAGGAAAATCAGCCCCAGCATTTT
>many|TRBV4-1|-|14|TRBJ2-1
CASSQVGREAKQFF
TGCGCCAGCAGCCAAGTAGGGAGAGAAGCTAAGCAGTTCTTC
>few|TRBV11-2|TRBD2|17|TRBJ2-3
CASSPRTSGALGYTQYF
TGTGCCAGCAGCCCAAGGACTAGCGGGGCCCTCGGGTATACGCAGTATTTT
>-|TRBV2|-|14|TRBJ2-5
CASSELENKETQYF
TGTGCCAGCAGTGAATTGGAGAACAAAGAGACCCAGTACTTC
>few|TRBV20-1|-|13|TRBJ1-3
CSVGGRSGNTIYF
TGCAGTGTGGGGGGCCGCTCTGGAAACACCATATATTTT
>-|TRBV30|-|15|TRBJ1-2
CAWSVRSRTNYGYTF
TGTGCCTGGAGTGTAAGGTCGCGGACAAACTATGGCTACACCTTC
>-|TRBV12-3/TRBV12-4|TRBD1|14|TRBJ2-3
CASSKTGVTDTQYF
TGTGCCAGCAGCAAGACAGGGGTGACAGATACGCAGTATTTT
>-|TRBV4-1|-|13|TRBJ1-4
CASSQVRSEKLFF
TGCGCCAGCAGCCAAGTTAGAAGTGAAAAACTGTTTTTT
>few|TRBV6-1|-|15|TRBJ2-3
CASSALGVGADTQYF
TGTGCCAGCAGTGCCCTTGGGGTGGGGGCAGATACGCAGTATTTT
>many|TRBV7-2|TRBD1|14|TRBJ2-7
CASSFRQGSNEQYF
TGTGCCAGCAGCTTTAGACAGGGCTCCAACGAGCAGTACTTC
>few|TRBV12-3/TRBV12-4|TRBD2|15|TRBJ2-2
CASTLLAGGTGELFF
TGTGCCAGCACCCTGTTAGCGGGAGGTACCGGGGAGCTGTTTTTT
>many|TRBV7-6|TRBD2|12|TRBJ2-1
CASSLRGDEQFF
TGTGCCAGCAGCTTACGGGGGGATGAGCAGTTCTTC
>-|TRBV6-5|TRBD1|13|TRBJ2-5
CASTGQGRETQYF
TGTGCCAGCACCGGACAGGGGAGGGAGACCCAGTACTTC
>-|TRBV4-1|-|14|TRBJ1-2
CASSQDDGNLGYTF
TGCGCCAGCAGCCAAGATGACGGGAATTTGGGCTACACCTTC
>-|TRBV28|-|14|TRBJ1-2
CASSLWGFKSGYTF
TGTGCCAGCAGTTTATGGGGGTTCAAAAGCGGCTACACCTTC
>-|TRBV29-1|TRBD1|14|TRBJ2-7
CSVASDRVGSEQYF
TGCAGCGTTGCCTCCGACAGGGTAGGCAGCGAGCAGTACTTC
>few|TRBV7-6|-|14|TRBJ2-7
CASSLGSSGFEQYF
TGTGCCAGCAGCTTAGGGTCGTCGGGATTCGAGCAGTACTTC
>-|TRBV12-3/TRBV12-4|-|14|TRBJ2-1
CASSLRQGRNEQFF
TGTGCCAGCAGTTTACGCCAGGGCCGGAATGAGCAGTTCTTC
>few|TRBV24-1|TRBD1|16|TRBJ2-5
CATSDSSRGRVRTQYF
TGTGCCACCAGTGATTCCTCGAGGGGGCGGGTTCGGACCCAGTACTTC
>many|TRBV12-3/TRBV12-4|-|12|TRBJ2-7
CASSPSRREQYF
TGTGCCAGCAGTCCCAGTCGCCGCGAGCAGTACTTC
>-|TRBV15|-|14|TRBJ2-1
CATGVTGRDNEQFF
TGTGCCACCGGAGTGACAGGGAGGGACAATGAGCAGTTCTTC
>-|TRBV28|TRBD1|16|TRBJ2-3
CASSRSRDRSTDTQYF
TGTGCCAGCAGTAGGTCGCGGGACAGGAGCACAGATACGCAGTATTTT
>-|TRBV28|TRBD1|15|TRBJ1-6
CASNLDGTGPLLVHF
TGTGCCAGCAACCTGGACGGGACAGGGCCCCTCCTCGTCCACTTT
>-|TRBV7-3|TRBD2|16|TRBJ2-1
CASSPTASGGAWEQFF
TGTGCCAGCAGCCCCACCGCGAGCGGGGGGGCCTGGGAGCAGTTCTTC
>-|TRBV29-1|-|14|TRBJ1-2
CSVEWPRGNYGYTF
TGCAGCGTTGAATGGCCCCGGGGTAACTATGGCTACACCTTC
>many|TRBV7-8|-|15|TRBJ1-4
CASSISMGTNEKLFF
TGTGCCAGCAGCATCTCTATGGGGACTAATGAAAAACTGTTTTTT
>-|TRBV5-6|TRBD2|18|TRBJ2-2
CASGPRGGQSSNTGELFF
TGTGCCAGCGGACCTCGGGGGGGGCAGTCCTCGAACACCGGGGAGCTGTTTTTT